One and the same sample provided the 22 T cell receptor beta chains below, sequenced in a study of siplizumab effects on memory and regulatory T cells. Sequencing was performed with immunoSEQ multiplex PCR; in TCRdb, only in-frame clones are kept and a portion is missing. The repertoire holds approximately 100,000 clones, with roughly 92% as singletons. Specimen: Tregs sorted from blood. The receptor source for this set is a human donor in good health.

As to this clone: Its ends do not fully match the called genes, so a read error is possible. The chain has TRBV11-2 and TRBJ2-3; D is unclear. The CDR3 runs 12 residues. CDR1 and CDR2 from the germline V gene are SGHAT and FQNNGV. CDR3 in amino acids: CASSSDGPPPGF. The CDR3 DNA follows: TGTGCCAGCAGCTCGGATGGTCCCCCCCCGGGTTTT.

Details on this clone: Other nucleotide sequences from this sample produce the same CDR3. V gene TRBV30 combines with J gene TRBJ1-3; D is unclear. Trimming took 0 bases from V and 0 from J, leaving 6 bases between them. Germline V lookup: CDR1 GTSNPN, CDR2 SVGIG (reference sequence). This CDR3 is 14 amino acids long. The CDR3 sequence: CAWSVGSSGNTIYF. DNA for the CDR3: TGTGCCTGGAGTGTGGGAAGCTCTGGAAACACCATATATTTT.

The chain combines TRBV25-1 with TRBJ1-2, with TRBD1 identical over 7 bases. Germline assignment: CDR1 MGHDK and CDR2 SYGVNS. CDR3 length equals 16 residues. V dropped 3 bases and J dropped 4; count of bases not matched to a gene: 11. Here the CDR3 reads CASSDPRQGRSYGYTF. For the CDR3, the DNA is TGTGCCAGCAGTGATCCCCGACAGGGTAGAAGCTATGGCTACACCTTC.

For the CDR3, the DNA is TGCGCCAGCAGTCAATCCGGGGAAAAGGCCTACGAGCAGTACTTC. Its translation is CASSQSGEKAYEQYF. The chain carries TRBV23-1 and TRBJ2-7; a weak D match, TRBD2 (5 bases). TRBV23-1 is annotated as an ORF whose role is uncertain. The CDR3 spans 15 residues. Trimming took 0 bases from V and 2 from J, leaving 11 bases between them.

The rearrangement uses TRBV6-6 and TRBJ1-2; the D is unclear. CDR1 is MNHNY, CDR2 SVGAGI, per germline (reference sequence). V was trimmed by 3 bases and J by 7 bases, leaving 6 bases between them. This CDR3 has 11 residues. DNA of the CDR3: TGTGCCAGCAGTTATGACCTTGGCTACACCTTC. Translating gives CASSYDLGYTF.

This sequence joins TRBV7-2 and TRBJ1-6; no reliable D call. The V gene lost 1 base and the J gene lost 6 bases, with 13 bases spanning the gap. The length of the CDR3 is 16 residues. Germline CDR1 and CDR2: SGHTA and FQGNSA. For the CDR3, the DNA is TGTGCCAGCAGCTTAGGTTCGCGCGCATCTAATTCACCCCTCCACTTT. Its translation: CASSLGSRASNSPLHF.

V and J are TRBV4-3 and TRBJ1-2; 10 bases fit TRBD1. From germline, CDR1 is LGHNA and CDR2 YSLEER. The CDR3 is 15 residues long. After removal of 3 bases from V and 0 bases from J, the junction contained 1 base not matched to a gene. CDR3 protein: CASSQGTGANYGYTF. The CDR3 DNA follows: TGCGCCAGCAGCCAGGGGACAGGGGCTAACTATGGCTACACCTTC.

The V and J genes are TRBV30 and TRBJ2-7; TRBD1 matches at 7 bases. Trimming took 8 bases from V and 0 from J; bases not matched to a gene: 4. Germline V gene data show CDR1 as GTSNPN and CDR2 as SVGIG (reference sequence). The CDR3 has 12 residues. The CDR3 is CARRDSSYEQYF. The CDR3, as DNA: TGTGCCCGAAGGGACAGCTCCTACGAGCAGTACTTC. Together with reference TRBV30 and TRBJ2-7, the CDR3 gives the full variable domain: SQTIHQWPATLVQPVGSPLSLECTVEGTSNPNLYWYRQAAGRGLQLLFYSVGIGQISSEVPQNLSASRPQDRQFILSSKKLLLSDSGFYLCARRDSSYEQYFGPGTRLTVT.

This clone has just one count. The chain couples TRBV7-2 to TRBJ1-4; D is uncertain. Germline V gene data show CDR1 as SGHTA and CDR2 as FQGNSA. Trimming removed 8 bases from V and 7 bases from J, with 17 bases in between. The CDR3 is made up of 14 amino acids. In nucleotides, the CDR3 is TGTGCCAGCTCAAAACGGGGTTGGGGTGAAAAACTGTTTTTT. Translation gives CASSKRGWGEKLFF.

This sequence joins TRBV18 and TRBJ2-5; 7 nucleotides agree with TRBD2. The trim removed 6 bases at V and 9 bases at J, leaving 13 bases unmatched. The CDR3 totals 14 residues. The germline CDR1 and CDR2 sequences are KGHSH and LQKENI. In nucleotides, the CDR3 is TGTGCCAGCTCCCGGGGACTACGGATCGAGGCCCAGTACTTC. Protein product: CASSRGLRIEAQYF.

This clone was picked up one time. The CDR3 region has the DNA TGTGCCAGCAGCTTAATGGGACTAGAGCAAGAGACCCAGTACTTC. It encodes CASSLMGLEQETQYF. The genes are TRBV7-3 and TRBJ2-5, with TRBD2 matching 8 bases. This CDR3 is built from 15 residues. V was pared by 1 base and J by 2 bases, with 3 bases of the junction left unmatched. The germline V gene encodes CDR1 SGHTA and CDR2 FQGTGA.

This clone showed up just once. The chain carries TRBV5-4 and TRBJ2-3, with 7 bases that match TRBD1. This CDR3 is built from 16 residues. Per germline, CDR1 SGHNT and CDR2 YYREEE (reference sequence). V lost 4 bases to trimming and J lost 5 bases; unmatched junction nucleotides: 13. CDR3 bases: TGTGCCAGCAGCGGGTACAGACAGGGTTGGGTAGATACGCAGTATTTT. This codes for CASSGYRQGWVDTQYF. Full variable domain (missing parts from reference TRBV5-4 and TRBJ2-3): ETGVTQSPTHLIKTRGQQVTLRCSSQSGHNTVSWYQQALGQGPQFIFQYYREEENGRGNFPPRFSGLQFPNYSSELNVNALELDDSALYLCASSGYRQGWVDTQYFGPGTRLTVL.

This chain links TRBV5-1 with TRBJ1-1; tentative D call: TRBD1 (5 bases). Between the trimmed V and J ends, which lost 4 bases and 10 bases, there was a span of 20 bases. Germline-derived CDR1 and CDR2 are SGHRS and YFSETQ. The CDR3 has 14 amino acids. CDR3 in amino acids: CASSVARRGLGAFF. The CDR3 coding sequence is TGCGCCAGCAGCGTAGCCCGGCGGGGGTTGGGAGCTTTCTTT.

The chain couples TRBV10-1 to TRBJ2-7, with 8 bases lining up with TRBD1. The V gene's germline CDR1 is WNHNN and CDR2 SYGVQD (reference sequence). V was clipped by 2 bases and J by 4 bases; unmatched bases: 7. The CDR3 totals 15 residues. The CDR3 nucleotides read TGCGCCAGCAGTGAGGCCGGGACAGGACTATACGAGCAGTACTTC. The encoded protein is CASSEAGTGLYEQYF.

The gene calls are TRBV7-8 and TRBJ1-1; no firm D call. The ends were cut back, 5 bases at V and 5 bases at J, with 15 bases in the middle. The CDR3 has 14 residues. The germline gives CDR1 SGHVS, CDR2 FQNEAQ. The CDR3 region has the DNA TGTGCCAGCAGCATCAGACAAGCCGGGACTGAAGCTTTCTTT. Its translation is CASSIRQAGTEAFF.

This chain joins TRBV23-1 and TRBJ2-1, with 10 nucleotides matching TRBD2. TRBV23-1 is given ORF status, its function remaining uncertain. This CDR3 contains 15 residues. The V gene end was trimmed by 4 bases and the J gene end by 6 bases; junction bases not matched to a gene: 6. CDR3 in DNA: TGCGCCAGCAGTCTGTCGGCTAGCGGGAGCAATGAGCAGTTCTTC. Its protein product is CASSLSASGSNEQFF.

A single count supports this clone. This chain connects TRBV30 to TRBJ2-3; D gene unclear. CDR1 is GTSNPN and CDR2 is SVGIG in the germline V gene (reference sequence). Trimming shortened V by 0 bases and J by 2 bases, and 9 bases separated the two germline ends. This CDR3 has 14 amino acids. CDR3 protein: CAWSVPGYTDTQYF. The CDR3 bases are TGTGCCTGGAGTGTACCCGGGTACACAGATACGCAGTATTTT.

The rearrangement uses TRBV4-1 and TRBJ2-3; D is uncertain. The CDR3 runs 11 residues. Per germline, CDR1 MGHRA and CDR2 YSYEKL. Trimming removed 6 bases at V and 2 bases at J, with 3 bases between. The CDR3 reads CASRNTDTQYF. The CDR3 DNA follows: TGCGCCAGCAGAAACACAGATACGCAGTATTTT.

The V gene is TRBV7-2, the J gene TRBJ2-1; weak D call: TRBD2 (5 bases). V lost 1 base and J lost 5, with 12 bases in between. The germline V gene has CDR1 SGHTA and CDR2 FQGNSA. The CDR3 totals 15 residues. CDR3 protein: CASSLGGLWNNEQFF. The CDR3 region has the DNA TGTGCCAGCAGCTTAGGAGGACTCTGGAACAATGAGCAGTTCTTC.

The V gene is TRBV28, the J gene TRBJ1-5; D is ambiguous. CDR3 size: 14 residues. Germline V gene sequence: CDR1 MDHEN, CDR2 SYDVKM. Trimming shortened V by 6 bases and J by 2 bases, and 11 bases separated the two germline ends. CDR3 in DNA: TGTGCCAGCAGCTCTCCCCTGGGCAATCAGCCCCAGCATTTT. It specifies CASSSPLGNQPQHF.

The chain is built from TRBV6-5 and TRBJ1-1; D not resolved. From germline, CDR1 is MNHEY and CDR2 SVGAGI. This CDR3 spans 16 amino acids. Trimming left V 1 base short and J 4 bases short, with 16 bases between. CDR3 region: CASSYLVGGRATEAFF. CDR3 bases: TGTGCCAGCAGTTACTTAGTCGGTGGGAGGGCCACTGAAGCTTTCTTT.

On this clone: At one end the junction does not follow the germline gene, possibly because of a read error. The DNA of the CDR3 is TGTGCCAGCAGCTCCCGGACACCTCGGCTCTTC. Translating it yields CASSSRTPRLF. The chain links TRBV6-6 to TRBJ2-1; perhaps TRBD1 as D (5 bases). The CDR3 covers 11 residues. CDR1 and CDR2 from the germline V gene are MNHNY and SVGAGI (reference sequence).